The present entry profiles one T cell receptor (beta chain) with its context. Its target antigen remains unknown. No base quality information exists; no much larger clone differs at one position. The CDR3 sequence holds 15 residues, the cysteine and phenylalanine included. Kept here is only the CDR3 DNA, which spans 45 bases and is read in frame from base 1. CDR1 and CDR2, per the germline V gene, are KGHSH and LQKENI. V loses 3 bases, J loses 5 bases, and the germline ends lie 17 bases apart. The sample belongs to a study of blood T cell repertoires in COVID-19 (dated by TCRdb to 2020 to 2022). Regarding the study in general: Samples covering the acute and convalescent phases of COVID-19 were provided by collaborators in the United States, Italy and Spain. The repertoires were released in a freely available public database meant as a resource for research on the immune response to SARS-CoV-2. Where available, HLA class I and class II types were taken from metadata supplied by the sample provider and were not determined by assay-based typing. Samples were obtained from the ongoing ImmuneRACE study (first 160 participants) and from approximately 1,200 subjects provided by 6 global collaborators. A de-identified subject ID, COVID-19 status, age in years and sex were almost always included in the sample metadata. The material from the prospective study consisted of cDNA or gDNA derived from T cells, B-cell-depleted T cells, or PBMCs. The dataset comprised deeply sampled blood TCRbeta repertoires from subjects exposed to, actively infected with, or recovered from COVID-19.

Results the study describes overall, beyond this receptor: Clinical and demographic metadata were provided uncurated, with the amount varying by source and participant.

Participants in the prospective study were aged roughly 18 to 89 years, lived in under 30 United States geographic areas, and enrolled through a virtual design. Cohort assignment in the prospective study relied on participant-reported clinical history from a screening survey and a study questionnaire. Recovered participants in ImmuneRACE Cohort 3 were defined as having two consecutive negative NP/OP PCR tests, clearance from a healthcare professional, or resolution of symptoms. In the prospective study, whole blood, serum and a nasopharyngeal or oropharyngeal swab were collected from each participant by mobile phlebotomists. Participants in the prospective study had the option to provide additional blood draws and questionnaires over an approximately 2-month period. Before DNA extraction, blood samples from the prospective study were shipped at room temperature or frozen. TCRbeta CDR3 regions were amplified from genomic DNA using the immunoSEQ Assay, a bias-controlled multiplex PCR. Per the original workflow: The number of nucleated cells in each sample was estimated from the amplification of reference gene primers within the assay. To quantify the absolute abundance of each unique TCRbeta CDR3 rearrangement, sequence reads were collapsed and filtered. For each sample, productive Simpson clonality was calculated as the square root of Simpson's diversity index over productive rearrangements. TCRdb mirrors the immuneACCESS table, restricted to in-frame sequences. Some clones are absent from its copies; in checked studies, under half trace to an unresolved V gene, and the reason for the others is unknown. V, J and clone size reflect that table, while D and trimming were determined from the DNA. The sample records roughly 160,000 clones, roughly 84% of which are singletons. The ten largest clones add up to approximately 18% of the sample.

The chain is made from TRBV18 and TRBJ2-7, and the D gene may be TRBD2, 6 bases matching. The TCR comes from a man aged 55-75 years who had recovered from COVID-19. The sequencing input was PBMCs or T cells enriched from blood (not recorded which). At the DNA level, the sequence is TGTGCCAGCTCACCGCCGGGACGGAGGGGCAACGAGCAGTACTTC. Its protein is CASSPPGRRGNEQYF.